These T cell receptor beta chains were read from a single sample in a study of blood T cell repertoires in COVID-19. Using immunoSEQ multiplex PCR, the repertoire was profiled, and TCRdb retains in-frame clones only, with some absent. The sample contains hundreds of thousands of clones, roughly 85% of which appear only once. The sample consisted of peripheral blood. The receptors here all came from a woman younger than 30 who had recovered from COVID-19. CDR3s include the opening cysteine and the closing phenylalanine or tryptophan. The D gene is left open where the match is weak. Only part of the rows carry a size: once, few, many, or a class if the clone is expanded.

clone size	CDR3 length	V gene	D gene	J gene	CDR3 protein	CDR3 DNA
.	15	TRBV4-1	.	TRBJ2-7	CASSQLTGSGYEQYF	TGCGCCAGCAGCCAGCTGACCGGGAGTGGCTACGAGCAGTACTTC
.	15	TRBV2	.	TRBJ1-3	CASSRDSLSGNTIYF	TGTGCCAGCAGCCGGGACTCCCTCTCTGGAAACACCATATATTTT
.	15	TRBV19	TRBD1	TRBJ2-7	CATKLSGQGVNEQYF	TGTGCCACTAAACTATCGGGACAGGGGGTTAACGAGCAGTACTTC
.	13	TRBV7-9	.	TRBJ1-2	CASTIGQSGGYTF	TGTGCCAGCACTATTGGACAGTCAGGTGGCTACACCTTC
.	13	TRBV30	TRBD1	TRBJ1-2	CAWSNQGAYGYTF	TGTGCCTGGAGTAATCAGGGGGCATATGGCTACACCTTC
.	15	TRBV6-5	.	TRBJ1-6	CASSYFGRKNSPLHF	TGTGCCAGCAGTTACTTTGGCAGGAAGAATTCACCCCTCCACTTT
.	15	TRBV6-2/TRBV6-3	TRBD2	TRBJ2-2	CASSYSRGRSGELFF	TGTGCCAGCAGTTACTCTCGCGGGAGGAGCGGGGAGCTGTTTTTT
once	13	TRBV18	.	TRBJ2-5	CASSQVARETQYF	TGTGCCAGCTCACAAGTAGCGAGAGAGACCCAGTACTTC
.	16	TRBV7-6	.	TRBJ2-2	CASSLAASANTGELFF	TGTGCCAGCAGCTTAGCGGCTAGCGCGAACACCGGGGAGCTGTTTTTT
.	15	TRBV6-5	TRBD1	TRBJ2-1	CASRHPRQGAYEQFF	TGTGCCAGCAGACACCCCCGGCAGGGGGCCTATGAGCAGTTCTTC
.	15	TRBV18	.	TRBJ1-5	CASSPGRGSNQPQHF	TGTGCCAGCTCACCAGGGAGGGGGAGCAATCAGCCCCAGCATTTT
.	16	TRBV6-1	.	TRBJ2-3	CASSEVSGSYTDTQYF	TGTGCCAGCAGTGAAGTCTCAGGATCTTACACAGATACGCAGTATTTT
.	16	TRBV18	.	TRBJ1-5	CASSDGQIDSNQPQHF	TGTGCCAGCTCAGATGGACAGATAGATAGCAATCAGCCCCAGCATTTT
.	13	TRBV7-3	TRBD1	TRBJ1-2	CASSFGQGLGYTF	TGTGCCAGCAGCTTCGGACAGGGACTCGGCTACACCTTC
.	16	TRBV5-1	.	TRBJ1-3	CASSGMTGATGNTIYF	TGCGCCAGCAGCGGAATGACAGGAGCCACTGGAAACACCATATATTTT
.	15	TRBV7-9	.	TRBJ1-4	CASSSNIPTNEKLFF	TGTGCCAGCAGCTCAAACATCCCAACTAATGAAAAACTGTTTTTT
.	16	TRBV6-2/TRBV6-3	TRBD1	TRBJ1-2	CASSRRTGGGFYGYTF	TGTGCCAGCAGCCGCCGGACAGGGGGCGGTTTCTATGGCTACACCTTC
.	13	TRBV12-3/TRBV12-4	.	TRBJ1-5	CASGGGAHQPQHF	TGTGCCAGCGGTGGGGGGGCGCATCAGCCCCAGCATTTT
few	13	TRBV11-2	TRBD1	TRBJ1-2	CASRRQGDYGYTF	TGTGCCAGCAGGCGACAGGGGGACTATGGCTACACCTTC
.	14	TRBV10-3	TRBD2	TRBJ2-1	CAMAGSGILHEQFF	TGTGCCATGGCTGGTAGCGGGATTCTCCATGAGCAGTTCTTC
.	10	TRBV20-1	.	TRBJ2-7	CSARQGEQYF	TGCAGTGCTCGGCAGGGCGAGCAGTACTTC
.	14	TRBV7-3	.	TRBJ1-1	CASSPTGFWTEAFF	TGTGCCAGCAGTCCCACAGGGTTTTGGACTGAAGCTTTCTTT
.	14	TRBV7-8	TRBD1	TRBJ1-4	CASSRTGGAEKLFF	TGTGCCAGCAGCCGCACAGGGGGGGCTGAAAAACTGTTTTTT
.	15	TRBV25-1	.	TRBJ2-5	CATDRVTGGQETQYF	TGTGCCACCGATAGGGTGACAGGTGGCCAAGAGACCCAGTACTTC
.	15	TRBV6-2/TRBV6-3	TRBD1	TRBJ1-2	CASSDLGQGLYGYTF	TGTGCCAGCAGTGACCTCGGACAGGGTCTCTATGGCTACACCTTC
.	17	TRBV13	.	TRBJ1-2	CASSLGRASGGVYGYTF	TGTGCCAGCAGCTTAGGCCGGGCCTCCGGCGGGGTCTATGGCTACACCTTC
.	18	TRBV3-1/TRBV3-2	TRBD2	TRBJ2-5	CASSQDSLAGSFRETQYF	TGTGCCAGCAGCCAAGATTCTTTAGCGGGAAGCTTCCGAGAGACCCAGTACTTC
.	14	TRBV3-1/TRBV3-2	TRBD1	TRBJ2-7	CASSPGTVLREQYF	TGTGCCAGCAGCCCCGGGACAGTACTTCGCGAGCAGTACTTC
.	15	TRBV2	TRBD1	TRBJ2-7	CASSDGGTGYYEQYF	TGTGCCAGCAGTGATGGGGGGACAGGCTACTACGAGCAGTACTTC
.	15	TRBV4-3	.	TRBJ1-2	CASSQTSQGDYGYTF	TGCGCCAGCAGCCAGACGTCTCAGGGTGACTATGGCTACACCTTC
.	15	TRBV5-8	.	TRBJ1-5	CASSPGQNSNQPQHF	TGTGCCAGCAGCCCGGGACAAAATAGCAATCAGCCCCAGCATTTT
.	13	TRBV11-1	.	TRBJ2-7	CASSFGRVYEQYF	TGTGCCAGCAGCTTCGGCAGGGTCTACGAGCAGTACTTC
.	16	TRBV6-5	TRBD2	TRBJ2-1	CASSYVLGLAGGEQFF	TGTGCCAGCAGTTACGTGTTGGGACTAGCGGGAGGCGAGCAGTTCTTC
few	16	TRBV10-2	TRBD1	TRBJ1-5	CASSDWKGAGNQPQHF	TGCGCCAGCAGTGATTGGAAGGGGGCCGGCAATCAGCCCCAGCATTTT
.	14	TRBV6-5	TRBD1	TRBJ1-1	CASSRGQRDTEAFF	TGTGCCAGCAGCCGGGGACAGAGAGACACTGAAGCTTTCTTT
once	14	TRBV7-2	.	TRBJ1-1	CASSSWTVNTEAFF	TGTGCCAGCAGCTCCTGGACAGTGAACACTGAAGCTTTCTTT
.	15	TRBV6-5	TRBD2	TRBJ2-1	CASSLTSGRFNEQFF	TGTGCCAGCAGCCTCACTAGCGGGAGGTTTAATGAGCAGTTCTTC
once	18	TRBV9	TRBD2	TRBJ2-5	CASSTPRVAGKGQETQYF	TGTGCCAGCAGCACCCCTCGGGTAGCGGGCAAAGGCCAAGAGACCCAGTACTTC
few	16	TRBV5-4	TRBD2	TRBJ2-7	CASSFTASGNSYEQYF	TGTGCCAGCAGCTTTACGGCTAGCGGGAACTCCTACGAGCAGTACTTC
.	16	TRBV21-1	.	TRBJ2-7	CASSKEREGGSYEQYF	TGTGCCAGCAGCAAAGAAAGGGAGGGTGGGTCCTACGAGCAGTACTTC
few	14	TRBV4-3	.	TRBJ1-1	CASSQDRRGTEAFF	TGCGCCAGCAGCCAAGATCGACGGGGGACTGAAGCTTTCTTT
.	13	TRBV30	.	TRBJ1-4	CAWSRTSNEKLFF	TGTGCCTGGAGCAGGACATCTAATGAAAAACTGTTTTTT
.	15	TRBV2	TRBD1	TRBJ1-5	CASSRDRGPNQPQHF	TGTGCCAGCAGTAGGGACAGGGGGCCTAATCAGCCCCAGCATTTT